This T cell receptor beta chain was captured in a study of OX40 agonist ivuxolimab in advanced cancers. Study summary: The study reported partial responses in three patients: one hepatocellular carcinoma, two cutaneous melanoma.

The data were produced by immunoSEQ multiplex PCR, yet TCRdb's version contains in-frame clones alone and is incomplete. Of 30,000 to 35,000 clones in the sample, around 81% were seen once. Trimming cost V 6 bases and J 1 base; bases outside gene matches: 0. The germline V gene encodes CDR1 SGHAT and CDR2 FQNNGV. The CDR3 runs 14 residues. Here the sequenced sample was CD4+ or CD8+ T cells sorted from blood, taken in a trial of the OX40 agonist ivuxolimab. The chain employs TRBV11-2 and TRBJ2-1; 10 bases line up with TRBD2. This receptor was taken from an adult with an advanced solid tumor such as melanoma, head and neck, liver or kidney cancer. For the CDR3, the DNA is TGTGCCAGCAGACTAGCGGGGTCCTACAATGAGCAGTTCTTC. Its translation: CASRLAGSYNEQFF. The whole variable domain, remainder taken from reference TRBV11-2 and TRBJ2-1, is EAGVAQSPRYKIIEKRQSVAFWCNPISGHATLYWYQQILGQGPKLLIQFQNNGVVDDSQLPKDRFSAERLKGVDSTLKIQPAKLEDSAVYLCASRLAGSYNEQFFGPGTRLTVL.